Listed below are T cell receptor beta chains from one sample, sequenced in a study of OX40 agonist ivuxolimab in advanced cancers. Here immunoSEQ multiplex PCR was the method, and the copy in TCRdb shows in-frame clones only, minus some. The profile covers around 110,000 clones, with just under 95% appearing a single time and approximately 0.15% taken by the ten largest. Material: CD4+ or CD8+ T cells sorted from blood, obtained in a trial of the OX40 agonist ivuxolimab. Receptors were obtained from an adult with an advanced solid tumor such as melanoma, head and neck, liver or kidney cancer. CDR3s include the opening cysteine and the closing phenylalanine or tryptophan. A D gene is named only where the DNA matches it firmly. Clone size is shown for a subset of rows, as once, few, many or a class of expanded clone.

clone_size d_call j_call v_call cdr3_aa cdr3_nt
. . TRBJ2-7 TRBV29-1 CSVDGSGYEQYF TGCAGCGTTGACGGCTCGGGATACGAGCAGTACTTC
. . TRBJ1-6 TRBV7-8 CASSSSFWGGDNSPLHF TGTGCCAGCAGCTCGAGCTTCTGGGGCGGGGATAATTCACCCCTCCACTTT
. . TRBJ2-1 TRBV11-3 CASREIGGSEQFF TGTGCCAGCAGGGAGATTGGGGGGAGTGAGCAGTTCTTC
. . TRBJ2-7 TRBV28 CASSSGDPLDEQYF TGTGCCAGCAGTTCAGGGGACCCTCTGGACGAGCAGTACTTC
. TRBD1 TRBJ2-1 TRBV19 CASSPGQYNEQFF TGTGCCAGTAGCCCGGGACAGTACAATGAGCAGTTCTTC
. . TRBJ1-3 TRBV18 CASSPEENTIYF TGTGCCAGCTCACCAGAAGAAAACACCATATATTTT
. TRBD1 TRBJ2-6 TRBV27 CASSLQTGASGANVLTF TGTGCCAGCAGTTTACAAACAGGGGCCTCTGGGGCCAACGTCCTGACTTTC
. . TRBJ2-7 TRBV9 CASSASAQSYEQYF TGTGCCAGCAGCGCCTCGGCCCAGTCCTACGAGCAGTACTTC
once TRBD1 TRBJ2-7 TRBV19 CASSIGTAVPYEQYF TGTGCCAGTAGTATTGGGACAGCCGTTCCCTACGAGCAGTACTTC
. TRBD1 TRBJ1-2 TRBV6-1 CASIQGAQANYGYTF TGTGCCAGCATACAGGGGGCACAAGCTAACTATGGCTACACCTTC
. . TRBJ2-7 TRBV7-9 CASSLAGARIEQYF TGTGCCAGCAGCTTAGCGGGGGCCCGGATCGAGCAGTACTTC
once . TRBJ2-3 TRBV9 CASSVGHWDTQYF TGTGCCAGCAGTGTGGGCCATTGGGATACGCAGTATTTT
. TRBD2 TRBJ2-1 TRBV5-1 CASSSWTSGGYNEQFF TGCGCCAGCAGCTCCTGGACTAGCGGAGGATACAATGAGCAGTTCTTC
. . TRBJ1-1 TRBV5-5 CASSWGGVPYTEAFF TGTGCCAGCAGCTGGGGCGGGGTACCTTACACTGAAGCTTTCTTT
. TRBD1 TRBJ2-7 TRBV18 CASSAGQGLAYEQYF TGTGCCAGCTCGGCCGGACAGGGGTTGGCCTACGAGCAGTACTTC
. TRBD1 TRBJ2-3 TRBV7-9 CASSLRQGTQYF TGTGCCAGCAGCCTCAGACAGGGTACGCAGTATTTT
. . TRBJ1-6 TRBV6-5 CASIPAPSPLHF TGTGCCAGCATCCCGGCCCCCTCACCCCTCCACTTT
. . TRBJ2-7 TRBV28 CASSQAGVYEQYF TGTGCCAGCTCCCAGGCAGGGGTCTACGAGCAGTACTTC
once . TRBJ1-1 TRBV5-4 CASSLRGVTEAFF TGTGCCAGCAGCTTGAGGGGGGTCACTGAAGCTTTCTTT
. . TRBJ2-3 TRBV7-2 CASSQGGVGGDTQYF TGTGCCAGCAGCCAAGGCGGGGTAGGAGGAGATACGCAGTATTTT
. . TRBJ1-3 TRBV5-3 CASSLVAGNTIYF TGTGCCAGCAGCTTGGTAGCTGGAAACACCATATATTTT
once . TRBJ2-1 TRBV7-2 CASSSSRVSYNEQFF TGTGCCAGCAGCTCCTCAAGGGTATCCTACAATGAGCAGTTCTTC